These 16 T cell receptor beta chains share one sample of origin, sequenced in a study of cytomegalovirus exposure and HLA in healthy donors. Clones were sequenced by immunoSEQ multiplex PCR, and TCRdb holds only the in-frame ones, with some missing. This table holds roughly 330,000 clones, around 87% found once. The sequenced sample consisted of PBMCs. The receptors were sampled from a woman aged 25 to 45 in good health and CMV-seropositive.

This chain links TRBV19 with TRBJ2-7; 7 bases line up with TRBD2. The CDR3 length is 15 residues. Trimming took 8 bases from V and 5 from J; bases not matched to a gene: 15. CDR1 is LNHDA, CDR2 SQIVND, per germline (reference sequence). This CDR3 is CASAPGRVGFDEQYF. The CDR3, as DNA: TGTGCCAGTGCGCCTGGGAGGGTAGGTTTCGACGAGCAGTACTTC.

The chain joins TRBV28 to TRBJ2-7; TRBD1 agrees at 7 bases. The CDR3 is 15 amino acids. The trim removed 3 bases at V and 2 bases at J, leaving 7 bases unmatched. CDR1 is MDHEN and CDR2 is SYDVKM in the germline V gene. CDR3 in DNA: TGTGCCAGCAGTTTGGCCACAGGGGCGACCTACGAGCAGTACTTC. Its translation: CASSLATGATYEQYF.

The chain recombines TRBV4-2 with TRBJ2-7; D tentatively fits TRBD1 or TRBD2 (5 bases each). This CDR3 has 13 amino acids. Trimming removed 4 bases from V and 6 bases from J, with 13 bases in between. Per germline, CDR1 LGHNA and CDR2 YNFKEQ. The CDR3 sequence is CASSLVKGPEQYF. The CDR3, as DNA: TGTGCCAGCAGCCTTGTTAAGGGACCCGAGCAGTACTTC.

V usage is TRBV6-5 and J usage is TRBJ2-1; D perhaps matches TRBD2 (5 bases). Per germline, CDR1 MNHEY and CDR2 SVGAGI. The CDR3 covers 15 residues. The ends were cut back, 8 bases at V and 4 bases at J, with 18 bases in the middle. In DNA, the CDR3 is TGTGCCAGCGGCTCGACGGACTCCCCTTACAATGAGCAGTTCTTC. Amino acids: CASGSTDSPYNEQFF.

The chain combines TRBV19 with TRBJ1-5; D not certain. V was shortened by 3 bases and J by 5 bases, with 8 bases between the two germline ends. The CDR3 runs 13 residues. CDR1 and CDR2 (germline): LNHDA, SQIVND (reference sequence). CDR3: CASSIGPYQPQHF. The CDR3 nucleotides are TGTGCCAGTAGTATTGGACCGTATCAGCCCCAGCATTTT.

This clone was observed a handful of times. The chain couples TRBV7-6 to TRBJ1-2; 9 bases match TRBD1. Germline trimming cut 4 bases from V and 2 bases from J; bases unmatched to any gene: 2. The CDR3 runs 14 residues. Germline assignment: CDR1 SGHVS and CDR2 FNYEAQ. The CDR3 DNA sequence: TGTGCCAGCAGCTCGGGACAGGGAAACTATGGCTACACCTTC. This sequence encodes CASSSGQGNYGYTF. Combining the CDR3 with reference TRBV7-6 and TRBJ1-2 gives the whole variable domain GAGVSQSPRYKVTKRGQDVALRCDPISGHVSLYWYRQALGQGPEFLTYFNYEAQQDKSGLPNDRFSAERPEGSISTLTIQRTEQRDSAMYRCASSSGQGNYGYTFGSGTRLTVV.

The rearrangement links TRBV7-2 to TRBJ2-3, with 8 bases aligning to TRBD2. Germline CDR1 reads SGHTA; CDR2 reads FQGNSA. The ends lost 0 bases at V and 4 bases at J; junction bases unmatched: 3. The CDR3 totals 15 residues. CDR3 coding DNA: TGTGCCAGCAGCTTAGCAGCGGGAGACCCAGATACGCAGTATTTT. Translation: CASSLAAGDPDTQYF.

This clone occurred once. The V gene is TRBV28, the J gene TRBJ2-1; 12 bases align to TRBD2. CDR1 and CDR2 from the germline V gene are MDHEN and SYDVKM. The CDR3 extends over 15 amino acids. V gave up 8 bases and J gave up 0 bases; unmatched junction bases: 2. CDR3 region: CASLAGGPSYNEQFF. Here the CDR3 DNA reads TGTGCCAGCCTAGCGGGAGGGCCCTCCTACAATGAGCAGTTCTTC.

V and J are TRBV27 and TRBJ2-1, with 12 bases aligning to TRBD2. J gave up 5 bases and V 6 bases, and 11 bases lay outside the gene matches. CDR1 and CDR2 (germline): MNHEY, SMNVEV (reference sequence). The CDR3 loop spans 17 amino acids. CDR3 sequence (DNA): TGTGCCAGCAGGCCACTAGCGGGAGGAGGGTCTGACAATGAGCAGTTCTTC. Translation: CASRPLAGGGSDNEQFF.

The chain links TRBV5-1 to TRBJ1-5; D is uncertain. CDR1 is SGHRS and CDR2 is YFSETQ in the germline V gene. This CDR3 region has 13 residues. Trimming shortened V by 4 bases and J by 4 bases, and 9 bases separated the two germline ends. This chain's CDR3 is CASSPDPNQPQHF. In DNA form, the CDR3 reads TGCGCCAGCAGCCCCGACCCTAATCAGCCCCAGCATTTT. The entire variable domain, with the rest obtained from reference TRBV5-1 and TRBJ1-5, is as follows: KAGVTQTPRYLIKTRGQQVTLSCSPISGHRSVSWYQQTPGQGLQFLFEYFSETQRNKGNFPGRFSGRQFSNSRSEMNVSTLELGDSALYLCASSPDPNQPQHFGDGTRLSIL.

The CDR3 DNA is TGTGCCACCAGCAGAAGCGGGAGGGCCTACGAGCAGTACTTC. This translates into CATSRSGRAYEQYF. The genes are TRBV15 and TRBJ2-7; 10 bases are a match to TRBD2. With 2 bases clipped from V and 2 bases from J, the junction kept 0 bases outside the gene matches. The CDR3 totals 14 residues. CDR1 LNHNV and CDR2 YYDKDF come from the germline V gene (reference sequence).

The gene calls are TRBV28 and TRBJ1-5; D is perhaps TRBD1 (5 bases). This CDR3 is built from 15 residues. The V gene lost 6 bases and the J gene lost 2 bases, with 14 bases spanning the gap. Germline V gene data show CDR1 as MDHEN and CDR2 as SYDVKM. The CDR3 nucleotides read TGTGCCAGCAGGGGAGGTCCGGGGCGCAATCAGCCCCAGCATTTT. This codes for CASRGGPGRNQPQHF.

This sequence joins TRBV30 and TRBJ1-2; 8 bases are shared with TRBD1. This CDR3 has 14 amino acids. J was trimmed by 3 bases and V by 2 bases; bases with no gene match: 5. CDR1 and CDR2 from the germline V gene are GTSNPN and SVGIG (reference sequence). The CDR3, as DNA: TGTGCCTGGAGTCTGGGACAGGTACACTATGGCTACACCTTC. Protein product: CAWSLGQVHYGYTF.

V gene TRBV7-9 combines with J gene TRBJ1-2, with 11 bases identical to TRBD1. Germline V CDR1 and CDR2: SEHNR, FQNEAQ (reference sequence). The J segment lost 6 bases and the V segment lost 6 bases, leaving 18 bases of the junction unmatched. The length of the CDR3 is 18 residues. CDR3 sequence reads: CASRQEPGQGDLRNGYTF. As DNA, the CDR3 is TGTGCCAGCAGGCAGGAGCCGGGACAGGGGGATTTAAGGAATGGCTACACCTTC.

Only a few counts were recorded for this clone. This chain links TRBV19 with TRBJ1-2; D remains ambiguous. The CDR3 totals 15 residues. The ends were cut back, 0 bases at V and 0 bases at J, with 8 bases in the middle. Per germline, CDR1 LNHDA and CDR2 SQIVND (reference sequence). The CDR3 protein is CASSIDIQANYGYTF. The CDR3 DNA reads TGTGCCAGTAGTATAGATATCCAGGCTAACTATGGCTACACCTTC. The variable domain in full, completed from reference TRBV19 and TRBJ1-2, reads DGGITQSPKYLFRKEGQNVTLSCEQNLNHDAMYWYRQDPGQGLRLIYYSQIVNDFQKGDIAEGYSVSREKKESFPLTVTSAQKNPTAFYLCASSIDIQANYGYTFGSGTRLTVV.

The CDR3 DNA follows: TGCGCCAGCAGCTTGGTGGGGGCGGACACTGAAGCTTTCTTT. This gives the protein CASSLVGADTEAFF. The chain recombines TRBV5-1 with TRBJ1-1; a possible D gene is TRBD1 (6 bases). With 0 bases removed from V and 3 bases from J, the gap between germline ends came to 9 bases. CDR1 and CDR2 from the germline V gene are SGHRS and YFSETQ. There are 14 residues in the CDR3.